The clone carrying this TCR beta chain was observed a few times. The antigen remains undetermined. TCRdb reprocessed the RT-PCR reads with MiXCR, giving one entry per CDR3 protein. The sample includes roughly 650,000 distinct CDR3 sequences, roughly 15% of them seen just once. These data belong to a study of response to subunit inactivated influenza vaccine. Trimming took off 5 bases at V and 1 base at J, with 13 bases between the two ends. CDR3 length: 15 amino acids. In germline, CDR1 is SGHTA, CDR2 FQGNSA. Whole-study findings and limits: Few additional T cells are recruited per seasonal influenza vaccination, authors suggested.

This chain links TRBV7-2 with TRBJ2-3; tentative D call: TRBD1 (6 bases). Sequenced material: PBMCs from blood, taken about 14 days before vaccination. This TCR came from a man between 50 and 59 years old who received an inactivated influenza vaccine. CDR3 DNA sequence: TGTGCCAGCAGCCATACAGGGTCGGGCACAGATACGCAGTATTTT. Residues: CASSHTGSGTDTQYF.